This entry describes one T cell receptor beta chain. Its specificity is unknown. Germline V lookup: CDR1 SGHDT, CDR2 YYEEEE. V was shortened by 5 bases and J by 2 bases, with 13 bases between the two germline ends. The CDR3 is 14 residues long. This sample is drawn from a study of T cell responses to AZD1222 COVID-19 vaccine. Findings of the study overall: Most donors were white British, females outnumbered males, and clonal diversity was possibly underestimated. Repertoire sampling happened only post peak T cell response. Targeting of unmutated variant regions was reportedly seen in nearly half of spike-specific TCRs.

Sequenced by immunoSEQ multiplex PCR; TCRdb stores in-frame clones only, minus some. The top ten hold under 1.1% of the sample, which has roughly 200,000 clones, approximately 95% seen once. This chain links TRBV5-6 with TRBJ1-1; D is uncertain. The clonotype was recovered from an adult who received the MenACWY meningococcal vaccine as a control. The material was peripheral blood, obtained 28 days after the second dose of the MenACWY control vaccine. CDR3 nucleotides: TGTGCCAGCAGTCTAGGGTTTGGTAACACTGAAGCTTTCTTT. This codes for CASSLGFGNTEAFF. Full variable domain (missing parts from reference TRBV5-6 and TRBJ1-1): DAGVTQSPTHLIKTRGQQVTLRCSPKSGHDTVSWYQQALGQGPQFIFQYYEEEERQRGNFPDRFSGHQFPNYSSELNVNALLLGDSALYLCASSLGFGNTEAFFGQGTRLTVV.